This TCR beta chain came from a study of T cells in women clearing cervical HPV infection (dated by TCRdb to 2016 to 2019). Context from the whole study: Cases were about two dozen women with histologically confirmed HPV16-related CIN3 or worse, including a couple of invasive cancers. The 20 to 25 controls were women who cleared a single incident HPV16 infection within 12 months without developing precancer or cancer. Blood from cases was collected at the visit where the lesion was first found, while blood from controls was collected once the infection could no longer be detected. For cases, a median interval of nearly 150 days, with an interquartile range of about 85 to 200 days, was observed between lesion detection and blood sampling. Because only a few women had HLA typing data, the possibility that HLA type acted as a confounder could not be ruled out. This exploratory proof-of-principle case-control study, nested within the Guanacaste HPV Natural History Study in Costa Rica, compared TCR repertoires among women with different cervical HPV16 outcomes. Cases and controls were matched on age within five years and on year of sample collection. Cases had a median age of around 34 years compared with roughly 41 for controls, and baseline characteristics showed no significant differences between the groups. The parent cohort enrolled roughly 9,400 women aged 18 or older in Guanacaste, Costa Rica, in about 1992 to 1994 and followed the women for around 7 years. As quality controls, five blinded duplicates were added to each group, bringing the total to 60 or so samples made up of some 50 participants and approximately ten replicates. Broader findings and caveats from the paper: Because of the cross-sectional design, the study could not determine whether the associations came before infection or resulted from infection, and neither effector/memory subsets nor HPV-specific T cells were isolated. Because the number of T cells per sample was unknown, the richness differences could reflect varying T-cell content rather than repertoire biology. TCR repertoire richness was significantly higher in CIN3+ cases than in controls across sequencing depths, while evenness did not differ. By combining richness with V gene abundances, random forest classifiers separated cases from controls with an estimated AUC of roughly 0.84.

TCR beta CDR3 regions were amplified by multiplex PCR using the immunoSEQ assay from an average of about 1,200 ng genomic DNA per sample. The assay corrected primer bias using a complete synthetic TCR repertoire to establish an amplification baseline. The amplicons were sequenced on the Illumina platform. The original methods were these. Error correction of the sequences involved clustering with frequency ratios plus a modified nearest-neighbor algorithm, after which the sequences were analyzed in the immunoSEQ Analyzer using IMGT gene definitions. At each rarefaction depth, TCR richness and evenness were averaged across 20 rarefaction repeats, and samples with fewer sequences than that depth were excluded. Relative abundances of V, D and J genes were compared between groups using Wilcoxon rank sum tests, with FDR correction applied. For the blinded duplicates, the intraclass correlation was nearly 96% for TCR richness and averaged 76.4% across 70 or so gene segments. This immuneACCESS table, as held by TCRdb, lists in-frame sequences with V and J called but not all clones. Of the missing ones, under half trace to an unresolved V gene in checked studies; the others have no known cause. The D gene and trimming were derived from the DNA, and the V and J assignments and clone size from that table. The table kept for this sample lists 20,000 to 30,000 clones. The ten largest clones represent roughly 6.8% of the sample.

About this clone: Its antigen is still unknown.

Every participant had a single incident cervical HPV16 infection, and women with prevalent HPV16 infections were excluded. Cervical HPV DNA was detected by MY09/MY11 PCR, and genotyping was performed by dot-blot hybridization. Approximately 15 mL of heparinized blood were centrifuged, and the buffy coat was aliquoted, frozen at -30°C, then stored at -80°C. QIAGEN kits were used to extract genomic DNA from buffy coat specimens. What was sequenced was blood buffy coat. The clonotype was recovered from a woman between 18 and 70 years old with a cervical HPV16 infection that either progressed to CIN3+ or cleared (not recorded which).

The CDR3 region reads CASSPGRSYEQYF. CDR3 DNA (partial): TGCGCCAGCAGCCCAGGGAGATCCTACGAG. The V and J genes are TRBV10-1 and TRBJ2-7; the D gene is tentatively TRBD1 or TRBD2, each matching 5 bases. The read comes to an end 3 residues before the CDR3 does, leaving the germline J gene to fill in the end. V is clipped by 6 bases and J by 1 base, and the sequence between their germline boundaries is 10 bases long. The germline V gene (reference sequence) supplies CDR1 WNHNN and CDR2 SYGVQD. The CDR3 starts with the cysteine, ends with the phenylalanine, and has 13 residues. The DNA has 30 bases, all within the CDR3, and is read from base 1.